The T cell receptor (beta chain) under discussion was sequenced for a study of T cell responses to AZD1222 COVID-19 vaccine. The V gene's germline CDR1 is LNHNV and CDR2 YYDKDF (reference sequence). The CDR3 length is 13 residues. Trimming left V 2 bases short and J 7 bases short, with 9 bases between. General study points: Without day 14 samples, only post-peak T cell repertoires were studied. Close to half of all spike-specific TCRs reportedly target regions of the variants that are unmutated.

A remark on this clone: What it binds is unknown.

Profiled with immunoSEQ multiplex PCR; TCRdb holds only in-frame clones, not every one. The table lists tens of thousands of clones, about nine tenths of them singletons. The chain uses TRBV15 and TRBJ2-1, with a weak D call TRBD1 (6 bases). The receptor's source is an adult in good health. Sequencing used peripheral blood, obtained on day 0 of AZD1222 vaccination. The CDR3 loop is CATSRSRGNEQFF. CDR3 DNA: TGTGCCACCAGCAGATCGAGGGGGAATGAGCAGTTCTTC.